The 3 T cell receptor beta chains given below trace back to one sample, sequenced in a study of blood T cell repertoires in COVID-19. Only in-frame clones appear in the TCRdb table, and some are missing; sequencing was by immunoSEQ multiplex PCR. Of some 45,000 clones in the sample, 82% were seen once. The sequenced sample consisted of peripheral blood. The receptors here all came from a human donor in a cohort sampled during active COVID-19.

This clone was counted between two and nine times. This chain links TRBV10-3 with TRBJ1-5, with D perhaps TRBD1 (5 bases). The CDR3 contains 13 residues. Germline CDR1 is ENHRY and CDR2 is SYGVKD. Deletions cut 6 bases from V and 4 bases from J, with 10 bases between. The CDR3: CAISVQENQPQHF. The CDR3 DNA is TGTGCCATCAGCGTACAGGAGAATCAGCCCCAGCATTTT.

The J gene is TRBJ2-1, the V gene TRBV7-6; 7 bases are shared with TRBD2. The junction had 13 bases not matched to a gene; V was cut back by 5 bases and J by 6 bases. CDR3 length: 16 amino acids. Germline loops: CDR1 SGHVS, CDR2 FNYEAQ. Here the CDR3 reads CASSPSTSLRSNEQFF. CDR3 sequence (DNA): TGTGCCAGCAGCCCCTCGACTAGCCTACGCTCCAATGAGCAGTTCTTC.

This rearrangement joins TRBV7-2 to TRBJ2-7; 7 positions match TRBD2. V shed 3 bases, J shed 3 bases, and the junction held 8 bases outside the gene matches. This CDR3 is 15 amino acids long. Germline values: CDR1 SGHTA, CDR2 FQGNSA. The CDR3 DNA follows: TGTGCCAGCAGCTTTGCGAGCGGGAACAACTACGAGCAGTACTTC. This encodes CASSFASGNNYEQYF.